The source of this T cell receptor (beta chain) is a study of blood T cells in healthy people across ages. The CDR3 runs 14 residues. CDR1 and CDR2 from the germline V gene are WSHSY and SAAADI. V lost 6 bases to trimming and J lost 2 bases; unmatched junction nucleotides: 3. Primed by a sample-barcoded 5' primer and a J-beta primer mix, a second PCR proceeded for about 7 to 12 cycles. Each CDR3 protein gets one entry after TCRdb re-called the 5' RACE reads with MiXCR. The top ten clones hold around 37% of a sample with hundreds of thousands of distinct CDR3 sequences, 58% of them seen once. The V and J genes are TRBV10-2 and TRBJ1-2, with TRBD1 matching 10 bases. The clonotype was recovered from a man in his 60s in good health. Sequencing was carried out using blood. The CDR3 nucleotides read TGCGCCAGCAGGGCGACAGGGGGCAACTATGGCTACACCTTC. This translates into CASRATGGNYGYTF.